Detailed here is one TCR beta chain. This sample is drawn from a study of cytomegalovirus exposure and HLA in healthy donors. This CDR3 contains 14 residues. V shed 5 bases and J shed 0 bases, with 10 bases lying between them. CDR1 SGHTA and CDR2 FQGNSA come from the germline V gene. The PCR employed 60 Vbeta primers together with 13 Jbeta primers. TCRdb's table, derived via immunoSEQ multiplex PCR, lists solely in-frame clones and lacks some. This table lists about 210,000 clones. The sequenced sample consisted of PBMCs. This chain links TRBV7-2 with TRBJ2-5, with D uncertain. The clonotype was recovered from a woman aged 25 to 39 in good health and CMV-seropositive. The CDR3 DNA follows: TGTGCCAGCAGCATTCTTGCGTACCAAGAGACCCAGTACTTC. It translates to CASSILAYQETQYF.